This T cell receptor (beta chain) was captured by sequencing in a study of blood T cell repertoires in COVID-19. In the study overall: PBMCs, B-cell-depleted T cells, or T cells provided the cDNA or gDNA that made up the material.

The protocol was immunoSEQ multiplex PCR, while the TCRdb copy is restricted to in-frame clones and leaves out a portion. The sample lists 270,000 or so clones, around 89% seen once, with 2.1% in the top ten. With 0 bases removed from V and 2 bases from J, the gap between germline ends came to 11 bases. Germline V lookup: CDR1 KGHSH, CDR2 LQKENI. The CDR3 consists of 15 residues. Enrolled during active infection, Seattle patients were then followed longitudinally. The chain is built from TRBV18 and TRBJ2-7; maybe TRBD1 (5 bases). This clonotype was sampled from a woman aged 60-75 years with COVID-19, enrolled during active disease. Material for sequencing was peripheral blood. The CDR3 DNA is TGTGCCAGCTCACCACCGGGGCAGGTCACCTACGAGCAGTACTTC. It encodes CASSPPGQVTYEQYF.